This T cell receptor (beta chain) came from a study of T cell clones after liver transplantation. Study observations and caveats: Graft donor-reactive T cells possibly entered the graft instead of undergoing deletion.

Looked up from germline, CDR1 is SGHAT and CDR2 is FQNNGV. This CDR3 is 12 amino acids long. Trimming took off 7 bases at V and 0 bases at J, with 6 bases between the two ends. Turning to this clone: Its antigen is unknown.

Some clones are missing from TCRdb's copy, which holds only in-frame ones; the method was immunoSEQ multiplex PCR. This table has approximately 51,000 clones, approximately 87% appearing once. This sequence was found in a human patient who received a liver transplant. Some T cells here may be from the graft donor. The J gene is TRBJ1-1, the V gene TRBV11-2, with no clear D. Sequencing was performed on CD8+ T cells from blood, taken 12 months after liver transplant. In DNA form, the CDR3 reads TGTGCCAGCAATGAAATGAACACTGAAGCTTTCTTT. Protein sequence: CASNEMNTEAFF.